Following are 31 T cell receptor beta chains from one sample sequenced in a study of CD8+ T cells in alopecia areata. Sequencing templates came from extracted RNA that was reverse transcribed into cDNA. The protocol was immunoSEQ multiplex PCR, while the TCRdb copy is restricted to in-frame clones and leaves out a portion. Among more than 200,000 clones listed, about 68% were seen once. Sequences were derived from CD4+ T cells sorted from blood, sampled at week 0. These receptors originate from a human donor with alopecia areata.

The rearrangement uses TRBV19 and TRBJ1-6; D possibly corresponds to TRBD1 (6 bases). V shed 8 bases and J shed 7 bases, with 9 bases lying between them. The V gene's germline CDR1 is LNHDA and CDR2 SQIVND (reference sequence). There are 12 residues in the CDR3. The CDR3 nucleotides are TGTGCCAGTGGCAGGGGCAATTCACCCCTCCACTTT. The encoded protein is CASGRGNSPLHF.

The chain recombines TRBV5-8 with TRBJ2-3; D uncertain. The germline V gene encodes CDR1 SGHTS and CDR2 YDEGEE. The CDR3 sequence is 13 residues long. V dropped 1 base and J dropped 0 bases, with 3 bases sitting between them. CDR3 protein: CASSLSSTDTQYF. The CDR3, as DNA: TGTGCCAGCAGCTTGTCCAGCACAGATACGCAGTATTTT.

The V call is TRBV9, the J call TRBJ2-3; no clear D gene. This CDR3 contains 14 residues. V lost 2 bases, J lost 1 base, and 8 bases lay in between. CDR1 is SGDLS and CDR2 is YYNGEE in the germline V gene. The CDR3 spells CASSVGWGTDTQYF. The CDR3 DNA sequence: TGTGCCAGCAGCGTCGGTTGGGGCACAGATACGCAGTATTTT.

J is TRBJ2-5 and V is TRBV7-6; D is perhaps TRBD2 (5 bases). The V end was cut by 8 bases, the J end by 0 bases, with 13 bases between. In germline, CDR1 is SGHVS, CDR2 FNYEAQ. The CDR3 runs to 14 residues. CDR3 protein: CASLRTGNQETQYF. The DNA of the CDR3 is TGTGCCAGCCTTCGTACGGGGAACCAAGAGACCCAGTACTTC.

The V gene is TRBV30, the J gene TRBJ2-5, with D perhaps TRBD2 (7 bases). Trimming removed 2 bases from V and 5 bases from J, with 12 bases in between. The CDR3 is 13 amino acids. The V gene's germline CDR1 is GTSNPN and CDR2 SVGIG (reference sequence). The CDR3 here is CAWSPGGPETQYF. The CDR3 DNA reads as TGTGCCTGGAGTCCCGGGGGGCCGGAGACCCAGTACTTC.

The rearrangement links TRBV5-1 to TRBJ1-1; D remains ambiguous. The CDR3 totals 13 residues. Trimming left V 4 bases short and J 5 bases short, with 12 bases between. Germline-derived CDR1 and CDR2 are SGHRS and YFSETQ. This chain's CDR3 is CASSLGTGTEAFF. DNA for the CDR3: TGCGCCAGCAGCCTTGGAACGGGGACTGAAGCTTTCTTT.

This rearrangement joins TRBV2 to TRBJ2-7, with 9 bases matching TRBD1. The germline V gene has CDR1 SNHLY and CDR2 FYNNEI. The CDR3 is 14 amino acids. Trimming cost V 8 bases and J 6 bases; bases outside gene matches: 11. The CDR3 sequence is CASHTGTGIREQYF. The CDR3 bases are TGTGCCAGCCATACCGGGACAGGGATCCGCGAGCAGTACTTC.

There are a few counts of this clone. This sequence joins TRBV18 and TRBJ2-3; no clear D gene. The CDR3 has 14 residues. Trimming pared 3 bases from V and 3 bases from J, leaving 10 bases between. The germline V gene encodes CDR1 KGHSH and CDR2 LQKENI. For the CDR3, the DNA is TGTGCCAGCTCACCGATCAGTTTAACAGATACGCAGTATTTT. Translating it yields CASSPISLTDTQYF.

This chain links TRBV5-4 with TRBJ2-4, with 7 bases identical to TRBD1. This CDR3 region has 15 residues. J was trimmed by 6 bases and V by 0 bases; bases with no gene match: 6. Germline V gene lookup returns CDR1 SGHNT and CDR2 YYREEE (reference sequence). CDR3 region: CASSLGGRGLNIQYF. CDR3 DNA sequence: TGTGCCAGCAGCTTGGGAGGTAGGGGGCTAAACATTCAGTACTTC.

This clone was counted a few times. CDR3 amino acids: CATADRVDIQYF. DNA of the CDR3: TGTGCCACCGCCGACAGGGTTGACATTCAGTACTTC. The chain is built from TRBV19 and TRBJ2-4; 7 bases map to TRBD1. The CDR3 is made up of 12 amino acids. The germline V gene has CDR1 LNHDA and CDR2 SQIVND (reference sequence). Trimming took 10 bases from V and 8 from J; bases not matched to a gene: 8.

In its sample, this clone was seen a few times. DNA for the CDR3: TGTGCCAGCAGCCGACCGGGACAGGGGGTTTACGAGCAGTACTTC. Translated, it gives CASSRPGQGVYEQYF. The chain employs TRBV7-8 and TRBJ2-7, with 11 bases aligning to TRBD1. J lost 4 bases, V lost 5 bases, and 7 bases had no gene match. From germline, CDR1 is SGHVS and CDR2 FQNEAQ. CDR3 length: 15 residues.

The chain recombines TRBV30 with TRBJ1-2, with D perhaps matching TRBD1 (5 bases). CDR3 length: 13 residues. Germline V lookup: CDR1 GTSNPN, CDR2 SVGIG (reference sequence). Trimming shortened V by 4 bases and J by 4 bases, and 13 bases separated the two germline ends. The CDR3 protein is CAWKSTGGYGYTF. In DNA form, the CDR3 reads TGTGCCTGGAAATCCACAGGAGGCTATGGCTACACCTTC.

This clone appeared a single time. The chain recombines TRBV30 with TRBJ2-4; the match to TRBD2 covers 7 bases. V was clipped by 3 bases and J by 1 base; unmatched bases: 6. The CDR3 loop spans 15 amino acids. Germline CDR1 is GTSNPN and CDR2 is SVGIG (reference sequence). In DNA, the CDR3 is TGTGCCTGGAGGGGGACGGGGGGTGCCAAAAACATTCAGTACTTC. Translating gives CAWRGTGGAKNIQYF.

There are a few counts of this clone. This chain connects TRBV29-1 to TRBJ2-5; 8 nucleotides match TRBD1. The CDR3 has 16 amino acids. From germline, CDR1 is SQVTM and CDR2 ANQGSEA. Unmatched junction bases numbered 18, after V lost 5 bases and J lost 7 bases. The CDR3 nucleotides read TGCAGCGTTCAATGGGGACAGGAACTCTCTGGGGGGACCCAGTACTTC. Amino acid sequence: CSVQWGQELSGGTQYF.

The rearrangement uses TRBV9 and TRBJ1-3, with no clear D. The CDR3 has 13 residues. The germline V gene has CDR1 SGDLS and CDR2 YYNGEE. The V and J ends lost 7 bases and 2 bases respectively, with 10 bases between them. The CDR3 spells CASSEGTGNTIYF. CDR3 nucleotide sequence: TGTGCCAGCTCCGAAGGTACTGGAAACACCATATATTTT.

The chain joins TRBV30 to TRBJ1-5, with D perhaps matching TRBD1 (5 bases). The CDR3 runs 13 residues. V was shortened by 3 bases and J by 1 base, with 7 bases between the two germline ends. The germline CDR1 and CDR2 sequences are GTSNPN and SVGIG (reference sequence). The CDR3 is CAWSRASNQPQHF. The CDR3 DNA is TGTGCCTGGAGCAGGGCCAGCAATCAGCCCCAGCATTTT.

V gene TRBV30 combines with J gene TRBJ1-6, with a weak D call TRBD1 (5 bases). CDR3 length: 15 residues. Trimming removed 2 bases at V and 7 bases at J, with 15 bases between. Per the germline V gene, CDR1 is GTSNPN and CDR2 is SVGIG (reference sequence). The CDR3 nucleotides are TGTGCCTGGAGTTTAACAGGAACACGAAATTCACCCCTCCACTTT. Amino acid sequence: CAWSLTGTRNSPLHF.

This sequence joins TRBV7-6 and TRBJ2-1, with TRBD1 matching over 8 bases. This CDR3 comprises 12 residues. With 4 bases clipped from V and 10 bases from J, the junction kept 3 bases outside the gene matches. Germline values: CDR1 SGHVS, CDR2 FNYEAQ. The DNA of the CDR3 is TGTGCCAGCAGCTCAGGGGGCGCCGAGCAGTTCTTC. Translating it yields CASSSGGAEQFF.

This clone came up a few times. The chain recombines TRBV5-1 with TRBJ2-1; D gene uncertain. This CDR3 region has 14 residues. Trimming cost V 7 bases and J 1 base, with 12 bases left between them. Germline CDR1 is SGHRS and CDR2 is YFSETQ. CDR3 sequence (DNA): TGCGCCAGCCTCCAGACCCCTTCCTACAATGAGCAGTTCTTC. It encodes CASLQTPSYNEQFF. The variable domain in full, completed from reference TRBV5-1 and TRBJ2-1, reads KAGVTQTPRYLIKTRGQQVTLSCSPISGHRSVSWYQQTPGQGLQFLFEYFSETQRNKGNFPGRFSGRQFSNSRSEMNVSTLELGDSALYLCASLQTPSYNEQFFGPGTRLTVL.

On this clone: A junction end diverges from the germline sequence, so it may reflect a read error. The rearrangement joins TRBV2 to TRBJ2-7, with D maybe TRBD1 (5 bases). The CDR3 runs 12 residues. Germline CDR1 reads SNHLY; CDR2 reads FYNNEI. The CDR3 DNA follows: TGTGCCAGCAGTGGAGACCAGGGCCCTCCCGACTTC. The encoded protein is CASSGDQGPPDF.

The genes are TRBV5-7 and TRBJ1-2; D gene unclear. TRBV5-7 is recorded as an ORF, its role being uncertain. This CDR3 has 15 residues. V dropped 0 bases and J dropped 1 base, with 10 bases sitting between them. The CDR3 coding sequence is TGTGCCAGCAGCTTGGTCGACGGACTTAACTATGGCTACACCTTC. It translates to CASSLVDGLNYGYTF.

The chain carries TRBV7-2 and TRBJ2-5, with D perhaps matching TRBD2 (6 bases). Germline-derived CDR1 and CDR2 are SGHTA and FQGNSA. The CDR3 is made up of 15 amino acids. V was pared by 5 bases and J by 5 bases, with 18 bases between. The CDR3 nucleotides are TGTGCCAGCAGCCCCCGGGGTTTTGGGGGGGAGACCCAGTACTTC. This encodes CASSPRGFGGETQYF.

The chain employs TRBV9 and TRBJ2-3, with 7 bases matching TRBD2. The CDR3 runs to 15 residues. J gave up 2 bases and V 4 bases, and 7 bases lay outside the gene matches. The germline V gene has CDR1 SGDLS and CDR2 YYNGEE. CDR3 sequence: CASSPSGVFTDTQYF. In DNA, the CDR3 is TGTGCCAGCAGCCCCAGCGGGGTTTTCACAGATACGCAGTATTTT.

This chain uses TRBV9 with TRBJ1-6, with 7 nucleotides matching TRBD1. This CDR3 comprises 15 residues. Per germline, CDR1 SGDLS and CDR2 YYNGEE. Unmatched junction bases numbered 7, after V lost 0 bases and J lost 10 bases. CDR3 loop: CASSVAGRGYSPLHF. The CDR3 bases are TGTGCCAGCAGCGTAGCTGGCAGGGGGTACTCACCCCTCCACTTT.

The chain carries TRBV11-2 and TRBJ2-5; 9 positions match TRBD1. V trimming: 5 bases; J trimming: 1 base; junction bases outside the gene matches: 5. CDR3 length equals 15 residues. Per germline, CDR1 SGHAT and CDR2 FQNNGV. Here the CDR3 reads CASSEGQGSQETQYF. The CDR3 region has the DNA TGTGCCAGCAGCGAGGGACAGGGATCCCAAGAGACCCAGTACTTC.

The V call is TRBV6-5, the J call TRBJ1-6, with D perhaps TRBD1 (6 bases). Germline V gene sequence: CDR1 MNHEY, CDR2 SVGAGI. The CDR3 sequence is 16 residues long. V was cut by 4 bases and J by 7 bases, with 17 bases left in between. The DNA of the CDR3 is TGTGCCAGCAGTTTCACAGTCGGACAGAGAAATTCACCCCTCCACTTT. Protein product: CASSFTVGQRNSPLHF.

The chain is built from TRBV5-1 and TRBJ1-1; 7 bases map to TRBD1. The CDR3 has 15 amino acids. V lost 4 bases, J lost 4 bases, and 10 bases stayed unmatched. Germline CDR1 SGHRS, CDR2 YFSETQ. CDR3: CASSQLTGSTTEAFF. CDR3 nucleotides: TGCGCCAGCAGCCAATTGACAGGGTCTACCACTGAAGCTTTCTTT.

The chain employs TRBV30 and TRBJ1-4; no clear D. The CDR3 totals 14 residues. From germline, CDR1 is GTSNPN and CDR2 SVGIG (reference sequence). The V and J ends lost 2 bases and 4 bases respectively, with 11 bases between them. The CDR3 spells CAWSYRRLNEKLFF. CDR3 in DNA: TGTGCCTGGAGTTATCGTAGACTTAATGAAAAACTGTTTTTT. Based on the CDR3 plus reference TRBV30 and TRBJ1-4, the full variable domain is SQTIHQWPATLVQPVGSPLSLECTVEGTSNPNLYWYRQAAGRGLQLLFYSVGIGQISSEVPQNLSASRPQDRQFILSSKKLLLSDSGFYLCAWSYRRLNEKLFFGSGTQLSVL.

The J gene is TRBJ2-7, the V gene TRBV4-1; 8 bases agree with TRBD2. CDR1 is MGHRA and CDR2 is YSYEKL in the germline V gene. This CDR3 has 15 amino acids. V gave up 1 base and J gave up 4 bases; unmatched junction bases: 6. CDR3 loop: CASSQAGGQLYEQYF. The CDR3 DNA is TGCGCCAGCAGCCAAGCGGGGGGGCAGTTGTACGAGCAGTACTTC.

This clone turned up a few times. The chain recombines TRBV29-1 with TRBJ2-5; D ambiguous. The CDR3 runs 14 residues. Trimming removed 7 bases at V and 1 base at J, with 16 bases between. Germline V gene lookup returns CDR1 SQVTM and CDR2 ANQGSEA. The CDR3 here is CSGGSPSPQETQYF. DNA of the CDR3: TGCAGCGGAGGAAGCCCCTCTCCCCAAGAGACCCAGTACTTC. The complete variable domain, with remaining parts taken from reference TRBV29-1 and TRBJ2-5, reads SAVISQKPSRDICQRGTSLTIQCQVDSQVTMMFWYRQQPGQSLTLIATANQGSEATYESGFVIDKFPISRPNLTFSTLTVSNMSPEDSSIYLCSGGSPSPQETQYFGPGTRLLVL.

V usage is TRBV29-1 and J usage is TRBJ1-2; D remains unclear. The germline V and J ends were trimmed by 4 bases and 8 bases, with 14 bases remaining between them. Looked up from germline, CDR1 is SQVTM and CDR2 is ANQGSEA. The CDR3 covers 12 residues. CDR3 residues: CSVATPAGGYTF. As DNA, the CDR3 is TGCAGCGTTGCGACACCAGCCGGCGGCTACACCTTC.